This TCR beta chain is from a study of regulatory T cells in long-lasting Graves disease (dated by TCRdb to the early 2020s). Describing the broader study: Antithyroid drugs had been taken for less than 3 months by newly diagnosed Graves' disease patients. The study was registered as a clinical trial and conducted in China. A total of approximately 35 samples underwent TCR sequencing: around 13 from persistent and roughly 20 from newly diagnosed Graves' disease patients. Peripheral blood TCR sequencing and RNA sequencing compared persistent Graves' disease patients with newly diagnosed Graves' disease patients. Beyond this particular receptor, the publication reports: Only peripheral blood was studied, because thyroid tissue, the primary lesion, was inaccessible. Compared with newly diagnosed patients, persistent Graves' disease patients had lower TCR Shannon entropy and fewer highly expanded clones, which suggests clonal expansion. A larger number of public clonotypes was shared among persistent patients (more than 2,500) than among newly diagnosed patients (around 970). The authors noted that the small sample size was a limitation that may lower accuracy. Sequencing and analysis were restricted to the TCR beta chain.

Read against the paper, the sample's time point label means: newly diagnosed GD, antithyroid drugs for less than 3 months. RNA was extracted from PBMCs in TRIzol for both TCR sequencing and RNA sequencing. The diagnosis of Graves' disease was made according to American Thyroid Association guidelines. The patients came from an endocrinology department in Xi'an, China. From each patient, around 9 milliliters of peripheral blood was collected into an EDTA anticoagulant tube. Ficoll Paque Plus density gradient separation was used to isolate PBMCs, and no further T cell sorting was done. An Agilent 2100 Bioanalyzer and agarose gel were used to check RNA quality, and a NanoDrop 2000 was used to measure RNA concentration. Receptor libraries were prepared by multiplex PCR. TCRdb shows the sequencer as Illumina HiSeq 4000. iRepertoire HTBI primers and Arm-PCR amplification of CDR3 regions were used to construct TCR beta libraries. Gel purification was performed on PCR products prior to sequencing. Under the source paper's analysis protocol: Across samples, roughly 60 TRBV and 13 to 15 TRBJ segments were identified and used for gene usage analysis of CDR3 amino acid clonotypes. COPE and FqMerger were used to merge filtered high-quality paired reads into contigs. Contigs were aligned with BLAST to IMGT TRBV, TRBD and TRBJ reference genes, and CDR3 was defined per IMGT. Any clonotype with a frequency above 0.1% was classified as a highly expanded clone. Repertoire diversity was measured by Shannon entropy, and V-J evenness by the Gini coefficient. A clonotype found in more than one individual was treated as public. TCRdb reanalyzed the raw reads on its own, using fastp at Q25 for trimming and MiXCR for clone calling, and kept in-frame beta chains. Rows with one shared CDR3 protein collapse into an entry with the most common genes and DNA. TCRdb, rather than the study authors, made the V and J calls. The sample table lists 400,000 to 500,000 distinct CDR3 sequences, about 16% of them with a count of one. 20% to 25% of the sample goes to the ten largest clones.

With regard to this clonotype: There is no known antigen for this receptor. Base qualities are not provided; no much larger clone lies one nucleotide away.

The data were also submitted as part of a second study, on T cells in Graves' hyperthyroidism and ophthalmopathy. Drawing on the second study: Graves' hyperthyroidism was defined as stable when no progression to ophthalmopathy occurred over 18 months of follow-up. Hyperthyroidism patients were newly diagnosed, had a disease duration of under 2 months, and were aged 18 to 65 years. Any patient with an uncontrolled infection, another autoimmune disease, pregnancy or lactation was excluded. Diagnoses relied on clinical symptoms, serum thyroxine and TRAb, thyroid ultrasound and orbital computed tomography. A first-round RT-PCR of the TCR CDR3 used the HTBI primer set with the Qiagen OneStep RT-PCR kit. Most expanded thyroid clonotypes (frequency above 0.001) were also detected in blood, a finding suggesting that blood repertoires may reflect thyroid immune responses. A 13 V-J signature model separated ophthalmopathy from stable hyperthyroidism, with roughly 88% sensitivity and 81.08% specificity in cross-validation and 80%/75% in testing. In validation, the model predicted progression to ophthalmopathy with 55% to 71% sensitivity and over 72% specificity, a median of roughly seven months before onset. To identify distinguishing TCR V-J signatures, a discovery cohort of 90 to 100 patients was used, comprising 40 to 45 with Graves' ophthalmopathy and 57 with stable Graves' hyperthyroidism. Whether ophthalmopathy could be predicted prospectively was tested in an independent validation cohort made up of 18 to 20 hyperthyroidism patients plus 17 patients who later progressed to ophthalmopathy. The 100 discovery patients were divided at random into training and test sets in a 7:3 ratio. In addition, the study compared T-cell repertoires in thyroid tissue and in blood from about 6 Graves' hyperthyroidism patients. Once sampling was done, hyperthyroidism patients were given methimazole at a starting dose of 30 mg daily, whereas ophthalmopathy patients were given high-dose intravenous methylprednisolone. Libraries were constructed in a second round of multiplex PCR, after which size selection and purification were carried out. Paired-end sequencing of the libraries was performed with 100 bp reads on an Illumina HiSeq2000. SOAPnuke was used to process the raw data, removing reads that contained adapters or uncalled bases, had a mean Phred below 15, or lacked an exact match to the constant primer or identifier. COPE v1.2.5 was used to merge the high-quality paired reads, and each unique nucleotide sequence was defined as a clonotype. MiTCR v1.1 was used to align the clonotypes against IMGT TRBV, TRBD and TRBJ reference segments. The analysis included only V-J combinations with a frequency above 0.0001, which together covered over 98% of the repertoires. The TCS score was defined as the ratio of F50 (clonal expansion) to E x V (chaos), calculated using BLOSUM62-based TCRdist between CDR3 peptides within each V-J. Welch's t-statistics and random forest reduced around 550 V-J features to about 13, which were used in a naive Bayes classifier (R e1071). No statistical method was used to set the sample size in advance, and investigators knew the group allocation. The paper describes TCR Vbeta CDR3 sequencing of 120 to 150 peripheral blood samples, made up of around 41 ophthalmopathy patients, approximately 73 hyperthyroidism patients and roughly 17 progressor patients.

Material: peripheral blood mononuclear cells (PBMCs), obtained at new diagnosis, from a patient treated with antithyroid drugs. This TCR was sampled from a woman between 18 and 29 years old with Graves disease. Donor details come from another sample of the same person, matched by shared clones.

The DNA sequence is as follows: TGTGCCAGCAGTGACCTTGGGGGATCCCCTTCGGAAGGCTACACCTTC. Its translation is CASSDLGGSPSEGYTF. The chain is encoded by TRBV6-4 joined to TRBJ1-2; the D segment could be TRBD1, given 5 matching bases. CDR1 MRHNA and CDR2 SNTAGT were looked up in the germline V gene. V loses 2 bases, J loses 8 bases, and the germline ends lie 21 bases apart. Spanning cysteine to phenylalanine, the CDR3 consists of 16 amino acids. Kept here is only the CDR3 DNA, which spans 48 bases and is read in frame from base 1.